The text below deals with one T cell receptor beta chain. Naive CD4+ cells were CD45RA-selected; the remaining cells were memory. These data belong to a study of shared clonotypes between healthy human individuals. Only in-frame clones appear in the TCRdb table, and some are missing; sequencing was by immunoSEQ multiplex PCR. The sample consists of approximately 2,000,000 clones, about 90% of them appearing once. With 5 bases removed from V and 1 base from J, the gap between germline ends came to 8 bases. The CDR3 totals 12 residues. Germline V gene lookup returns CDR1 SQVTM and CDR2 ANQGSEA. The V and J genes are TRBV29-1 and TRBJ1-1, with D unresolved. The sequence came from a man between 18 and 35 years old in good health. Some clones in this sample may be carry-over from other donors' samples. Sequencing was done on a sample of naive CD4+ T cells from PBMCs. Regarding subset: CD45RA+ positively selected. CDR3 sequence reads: CSVRRRNTEAFF. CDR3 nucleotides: TGCAGCGTTCGACGGCGGAACACTGAAGCTTTCTTT.